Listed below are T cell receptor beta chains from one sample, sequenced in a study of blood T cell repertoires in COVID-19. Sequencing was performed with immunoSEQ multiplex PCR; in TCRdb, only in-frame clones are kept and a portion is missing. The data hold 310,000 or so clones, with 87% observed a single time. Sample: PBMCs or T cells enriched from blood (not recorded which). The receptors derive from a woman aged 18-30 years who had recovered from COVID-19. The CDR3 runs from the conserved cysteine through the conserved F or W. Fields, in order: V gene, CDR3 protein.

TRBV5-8,CASSRTYEQYF
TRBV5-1,CASSVGQVNTEAFF
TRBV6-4,CASSAEQGNEAFF
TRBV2,CASSGEGSEQYF
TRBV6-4,CASSRDTLNNSPLHF
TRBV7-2,CASSYLAAGQETQYF
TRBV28,CASNPWGVNEQFF
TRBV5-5,CASSPAGDYEQYF
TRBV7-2,CASSLALPGARGYGYTF
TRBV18,CASSPGWVGDLRSPLHF
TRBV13,CASSLTGTGNTIYF
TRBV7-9,CASSLATLYQETQYF
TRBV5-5,CASSLDGRPTYEQYF
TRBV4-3,CASSRLTSGGEAGTQYF
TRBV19,CASSMGLRANEQFF
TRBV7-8,CASSLYSRGGTDTQYF
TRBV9,CASSGSRPGSYNEQFF
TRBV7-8,CASSLEGQGPGELFF
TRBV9,CASSVPVETGELFF
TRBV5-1,CASTQDAGGQPQHF
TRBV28,CASSSPGNQPQHF
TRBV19,CASSIDLAGGFISYNEQFF
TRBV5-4,CASSRGTAGGYTF
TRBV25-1,CASSPDTNTEAFF
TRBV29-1,CSVAGANQPQHF
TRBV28,CASSPSPGQYSYEQYF
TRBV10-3,CAISVTGGESSNTEAFF
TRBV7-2,CASSIRGNQPQHF
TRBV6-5,CASSYSSQGAKNIQYF
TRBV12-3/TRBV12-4,CASSGFGGSPLHF
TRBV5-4,CASSWDPEGTDTQYF
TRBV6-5,CASSYVTGYNSPLHF
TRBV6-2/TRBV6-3,CASSYRRDQYF
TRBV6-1,CASSVRVVGTGSYEQYF
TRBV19,CASSMLTGPINYGYTF
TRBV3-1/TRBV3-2,CASSQERGFEQYF
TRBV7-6,CASSLARDEQFF
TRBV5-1,CASSSGQGNEKLFF
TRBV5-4,CASSVVPLGDTEAFF
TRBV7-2,CASSFFDKIYEQYF
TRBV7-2,CASSLVFRGGYGYTF
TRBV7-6,CASSRGTGPYGYTF
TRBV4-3,CASSQRQGAFYEQYF
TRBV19,CASSIGQGVTPLHF
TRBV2,CASTLLTGDYSPLHF
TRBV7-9,CASSFFNTGELFF
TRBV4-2,CASSQDIGLAGGHTGELFF
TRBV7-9,CASSLGLAGTDTQYF
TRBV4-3,CASSQGTGINQPQHF
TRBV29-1,CSVARGTIKDTQYF